Below are 18 T cell receptor beta chains sequenced from a single sample in a study of cytotoxic CD8 clonotypes in ibrutinib-treated CLL. Only in-frame clones appear in the TCRdb table, and some are missing; sequencing was by immunoSEQ multiplex PCR. Of more than 300,000 clones in the sample, roughly 79% were seen once. Sequenced material: PBMCs, taken before ibrutinib treatment. Every receptor here comes from a human donor with chronic lymphocytic leukemia.

The chain couples TRBV19 to TRBJ2-7; 9 bases agree with TRBD1. This CDR3 is 17 amino acids long. The V and J ends lost 1 base and 6 bases, in that order; junction bases with no gene match: 13. Germline CDR1 and CDR2: LNHDA and SQIVND (reference sequence). CDR3 in amino acids: CASSIGAAGTGIREQYF. The CDR3 DNA is TGTGCCAGTAGTATAGGGGCTGCCGGGACAGGGATTCGCGAGCAGTACTTC. The whole variable domain, filled in from reference TRBV19 and TRBJ2-7, reads DGGITQSPKYLFRKEGQNVTLSCEQNLNHDAMYWYRQDPGQGLRLIYYSQIVNDFQKGDIAEGYSVSREKKESFPLTVTSAQKNPTAFYLCASSIGAAGTGIREQYFGPGTRLTVT.

This chain uses TRBV12-5 with TRBJ1-1; D unclear. Germline CDR1 and CDR2: LGHNT and FRNRAP. Trimming pared 2 bases from V and 1 base from J, leaving 11 bases between. The CDR3 consists of 15 residues. For the CDR3, the DNA is TGTGCTAGTGGTTTGAGTATATCAGGGAACACTGAAGCTTTCTTT. Translating it yields CASGLSISGNTEAFF.

The chain couples TRBV6-5 to TRBJ2-5, with 7 bases that match TRBD1. The V gene end was trimmed by 4 bases and the J gene end by 2 bases; junction bases not matched to a gene: 4. This CDR3 spans 14 amino acids. CDR1 and CDR2 from the germline V gene are MNHEY and SVGAGI. The CDR3 loop reads CASSSGGNQETQYF. Written as DNA, the CDR3 is TGTGCCAGCAGTTCAGGGGGAAATCAAGAGACCCAGTACTTC.

This clone was picked up a small number of times. The chain has TRBV29-1 and TRBJ2-2; D remains ambiguous. The CDR3 is 11 amino acids. The germline V gene encodes CDR1 SQVTM and CDR2 ANQGSEA. Between the trimmed V and J ends, which lost 0 bases and 9 bases, there was a span of 5 bases. The CDR3 reads CSVEDARELFF. CDR3 nucleotides: TGCAGCGTTGAAGATGCCCGGGAGCTGTTTTTT.

The chain uses TRBV15 and TRBJ2-5; 9 bases agree with TRBD2. The germline V gene has CDR1 LNHNV and CDR2 YYDKDF (reference sequence). The CDR3 is 16 amino acids. V was pared by 5 bases and J by 3 bases, with 10 bases of the junction left unmatched. This CDR3 is CATSRGRASGKETQYF. In DNA, the CDR3 is TGTGCCACCAGCCGCGGTCGGGCTAGCGGGAAAGAGACCCAGTACTTC. Full variable domain (rest looked up from reference TRBV15 and TRBJ2-5): DAMVIQNPRYQVTQFGKPVTLSCSQTLNHNVMYWYQQKSSQAPKLLFHYYDKDFNNEADTPDNFQSRRPNTSFCFLDIRSPGLGDTAMYLCATSRGRASGKETQYFGPGTRLLVL.

The J gene is TRBJ1-5, the V gene TRBV18; D may be TRBD1 (5 bases). Germline CDR1 reads KGHSH; CDR2 reads LQKENI. This CDR3 is built from 14 residues. Trimming cost V 4 bases and J 2 bases, with 9 bases left between them. The CDR3 DNA reads as TGTGCCAGCTCACGCGGGGGAGGCAATCAGCCCCAGCATTTT. Translating it yields CASSRGGGNQPQHF.

In this sample, this clone turned up a few times. The chain carries TRBV7-8 and TRBJ1-5; D gene uncertain. Trimming left V 1 base short and J 3 bases short, with 4 bases between. Germline V gene sequence: CDR1 SGHVS, CDR2 FQNEAQ. The length of the CDR3 is 13 residues. The CDR3 region is CASSLGYNQPQHF. The CDR3 nucleotides read TGTGCCAGCAGCTTAGGATACAATCAGCCCCAGCATTTT. The variable domain in full, completed from reference TRBV7-8 and TRBJ1-5, reads GAGVSQSPRYKVAKRGQDVALRCDPISGHVSLFWYQQALGQGPEFLTYFQNEAQLDKSGLPSDRFFAERPEGSVSTLKIQRTQQEDSAVYLCASSLGYNQPQHFGDGTRLSIL.

J is TRBJ2-7 and V is TRBV7-6, with 9 bases fitting TRBD2. The germline V gene has CDR1 SGHVS and CDR2 FNYEAQ. The CDR3 runs to 15 residues. Trimming at V came to 2 bases and at J to 4 bases, leaving 6 bases not matched to a gene. CDR3 DNA: TGTGCCAGCAGCTTATCGGCGGGAGGGCCTTACGAGCAGTACTTC. This gives the protein CASSLSAGGPYEQYF. Full variable domain (missing parts from reference TRBV7-6 and TRBJ2-7): GAGVSQSPRYKVTKRGQDVALRCDPISGHVSLYWYRQALGQGPEFLTYFNYEAQQDKSGLPNDRFSAERPEGSISTLTIQRTEQRDSAMYRCASSLSAGGPYEQYFGPGTRLTVT.

This sequence joins TRBV14 and TRBJ2-5; possibly TRBD2 for D (6 bases). There are 15 residues in the CDR3. Trimming left V 2 bases short and J 4 bases short, with 14 bases between. CDR1 and CDR2 from the germline V gene are SGHDN and FVKESK. The chain's CDR3 is CASSQYTGAGETQYF. CDR3 in DNA: TGTGCCAGCAGCCAATACACGGGAGCAGGAGAGACCCAGTACTTC.

The chain combines TRBV27 with TRBJ1-1; TRBD1 is a possible D gene (6 bases). Trimming removed 5 bases at V and 5 bases at J, with 33 bases between. The CDR3 has 20 amino acids. In germline, CDR1 is MNHEY, CDR2 SMNVEV (reference sequence). The DNA of the CDR3 is TGTGCCAGCAGTGCCCAGACAGGATTCCGGACCTCCGACCTGGGAACTGAAGCTTTCTTT. Translated, it gives CASSAQTGFRTSDLGTEAFF.

CDR3 sequence reads: CASSRDRRLNTEAFF. The CDR3 nucleotides read TGTGCCAGTTCCCGGGACAGAAGATTGAACACTGAAGCTTTCTTT. The V gene is TRBV27, the J gene TRBJ1-1; TRBD1 matches 7 bases. The V segment lost 9 bases and the J segment 0 bases; nucleotides outside the gene matches: 10. The CDR3 runs 15 residues. Per germline, CDR1 MNHEY and CDR2 SMNVEV (reference sequence).

V and J are TRBV27 and TRBJ1-4, with D perhaps TRBD1 (5 bases). Per germline, CDR1 MNHEY and CDR2 SMNVEV (reference sequence). Trimming left V 5 bases short and J 2 bases short, with 18 bases between. The CDR3 spans 17 residues. CDR3 coding DNA: TGTGCCAGCAGTGATACGGGACTCTTGACTACTAATGAAAAACTGTTTTTT. Its translation is CASSDTGLLTTNEKLFF.

This chain links TRBV28 with TRBJ1-2; 10 nucleotides align to TRBD1. The germline CDR1 and CDR2 sequences are MDHEN and SYDVKM. J gave up 9 bases and V 5 bases, and 6 bases lay outside the gene matches. The CDR3 runs to 13 residues. CDR3 coding DNA: TGTGCCAGCAGTACATGGACAGGGGGGAGCTACACCTTC. This sequence encodes CASSTWTGGSYTF.

The rearrangement uses TRBV9 and TRBJ2-2; no definite D call. From germline, CDR1 is SGDLS and CDR2 YYNGEE. The CDR3 has 16 residues. Between the trimmed V and J ends, which lost 0 bases and 0 bases, there was a span of 9 bases. The CDR3 is CASSVGVATNTGELFF. The DNA of the CDR3 is TGTGCCAGCAGCGTAGGGGTGGCCACGAACACCGGGGAGCTGTTTTTT.

The chain is built from TRBV23-1 and TRBJ2-3; D not certain. TRBV23-1 carries the ORF label, with uncertain function. V was pared by 0 bases and J by 0 bases, with 19 bases between. This CDR3 has 19 amino acids. CDR3 nucleotides: TGCGCCAGCAGTCAATCGTTCAGGCACTTAGACTTTAGCACAGATACGCAGTATTTT. Translation gives CASSQSFRHLDFSTDTQYF.

This chain connects TRBV5-4 to TRBJ2-2; D remains unclear. The CDR3 sequence is 14 residues long. Germline V CDR1 and CDR2: SGHNT, YYREEE (reference sequence). V was cut by 0 bases and J by 6 bases, with 9 bases left in between. CDR3 nucleotide sequence: TGTGCCAGCAGCTTGGTAGGGATCGCCGGGGAGCTGTTTTTT. This gives the protein CASSLVGIAGELFF.

This sequence joins TRBV7-8 and TRBJ2-3; D might be TRBD2 (6 bases). Germline loops: CDR1 SGHVS, CDR2 FQNEAQ. The CDR3 runs 14 residues. V was shortened by 1 base and J by 5 bases, with 10 bases between the two germline ends. CDR3 sequence: CASSLGGRRDTQYF. The CDR3 DNA sequence: TGTGCCAGCAGCTTAGGGGGGAGGAGAGATACGCAGTATTTT.

The chain uses TRBV10-3 and TRBJ2-3, with TRBD2 matching over 8 bases. With V trimmed by 2 bases and J by 5 bases, 6 bases remained unmatched. This CDR3 has 15 amino acids. Germline values: CDR1 ENHRY, CDR2 SYGVKD. CDR3 DNA: TGTGCCATCAGTGAGGTGGGGCTAGCGGGAGATACGCAGTATTTT. Amino acid sequence: CAISEVGLAGDTQYF.